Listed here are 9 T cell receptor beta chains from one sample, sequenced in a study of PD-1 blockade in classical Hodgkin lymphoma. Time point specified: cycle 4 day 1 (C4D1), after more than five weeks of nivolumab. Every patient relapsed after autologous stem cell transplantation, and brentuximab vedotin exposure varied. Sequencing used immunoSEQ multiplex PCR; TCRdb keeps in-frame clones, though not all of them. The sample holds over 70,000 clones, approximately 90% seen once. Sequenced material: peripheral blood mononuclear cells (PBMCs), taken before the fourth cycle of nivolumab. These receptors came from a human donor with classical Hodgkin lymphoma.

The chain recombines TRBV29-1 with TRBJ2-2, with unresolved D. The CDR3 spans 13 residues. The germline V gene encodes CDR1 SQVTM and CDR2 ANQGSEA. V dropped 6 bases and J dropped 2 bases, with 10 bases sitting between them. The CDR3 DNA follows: TGCAGCGTAGACGGTTTTAACACCGGGGAGCTGTTTTTT. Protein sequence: CSVDGFNTGELFF.

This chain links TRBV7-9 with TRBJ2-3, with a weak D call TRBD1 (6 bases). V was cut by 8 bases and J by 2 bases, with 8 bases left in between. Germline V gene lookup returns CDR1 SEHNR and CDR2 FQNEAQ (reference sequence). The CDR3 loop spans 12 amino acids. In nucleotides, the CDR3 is TGTGCCAGCCGGGACATCACAGATACGCAGTATTTT. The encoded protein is CASRDITDTQYF.

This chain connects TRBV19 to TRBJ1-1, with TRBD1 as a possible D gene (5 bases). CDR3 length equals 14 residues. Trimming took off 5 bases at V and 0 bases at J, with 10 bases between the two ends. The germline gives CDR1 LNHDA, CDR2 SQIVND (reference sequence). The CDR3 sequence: CASSGRGMNTEAFF. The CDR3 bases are TGTGCCAGTAGTGGGAGGGGTATGAACACTGAAGCTTTCTTT.

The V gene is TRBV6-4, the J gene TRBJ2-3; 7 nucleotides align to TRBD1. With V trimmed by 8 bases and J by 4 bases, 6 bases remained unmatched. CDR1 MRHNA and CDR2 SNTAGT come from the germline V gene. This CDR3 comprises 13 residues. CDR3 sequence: CASGTGEADTQYF. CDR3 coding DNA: TGTGCCAGCGGCACAGGGGAAGCAGATACGCAGTATTTT.

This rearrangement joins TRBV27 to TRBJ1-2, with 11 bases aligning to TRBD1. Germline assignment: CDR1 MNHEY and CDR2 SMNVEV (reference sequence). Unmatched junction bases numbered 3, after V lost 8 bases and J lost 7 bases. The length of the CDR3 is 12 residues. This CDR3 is CASRTGGSGYTF. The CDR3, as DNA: TGTGCCAGCCGGACAGGGGGCAGTGGCTACACCTTC.

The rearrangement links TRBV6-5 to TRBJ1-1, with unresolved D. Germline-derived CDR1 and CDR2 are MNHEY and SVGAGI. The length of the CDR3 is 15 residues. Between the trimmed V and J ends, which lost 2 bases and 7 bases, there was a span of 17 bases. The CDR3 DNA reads TGTGCCAGCAGTTACATGGCTCCGGACTCGGGTGAAGCTTTCTTT. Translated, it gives CASSYMAPDSGEAFF.

The CDR3: CASSQIVGQGFYGYTF. The CDR3 nucleotides are TGTGCCAGCAGCCAAATCGTCGGACAGGGGTTCTATGGCTACACCTTC. This chain joins TRBV11-2 and TRBJ1-2; 9 nucleotides match TRBD1. V shed 5 bases, J shed 4 bases, and the junction held 11 bases outside the gene matches. The germline V gene encodes CDR1 SGHAT and CDR2 FQNNGV. CDR3 length: 16 amino acids.

CDR3 DNA: TGCGCCAGCAGCCAAGATTCCCGACAGACCCAAGAGACCCAGTACTTC. Translation: CASSQDSRQTQETQYF. This chain links TRBV4-3 with TRBJ2-5; weak D call: TRBD1 (5 bases). This CDR3 comprises 16 residues. The germline V gene has CDR1 LGHNA and CDR2 YSLEER. V lost 0 bases, J lost 1 base, and 12 bases lay in between.

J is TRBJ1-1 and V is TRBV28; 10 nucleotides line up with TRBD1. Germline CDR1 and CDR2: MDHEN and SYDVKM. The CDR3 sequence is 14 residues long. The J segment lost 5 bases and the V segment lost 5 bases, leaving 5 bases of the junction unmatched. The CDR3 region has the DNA TGTGCCAGCAGTCCAGGACAGGGGGTAACTGAAGCTTTCTTT. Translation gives CASSPGQGVTEAFF.